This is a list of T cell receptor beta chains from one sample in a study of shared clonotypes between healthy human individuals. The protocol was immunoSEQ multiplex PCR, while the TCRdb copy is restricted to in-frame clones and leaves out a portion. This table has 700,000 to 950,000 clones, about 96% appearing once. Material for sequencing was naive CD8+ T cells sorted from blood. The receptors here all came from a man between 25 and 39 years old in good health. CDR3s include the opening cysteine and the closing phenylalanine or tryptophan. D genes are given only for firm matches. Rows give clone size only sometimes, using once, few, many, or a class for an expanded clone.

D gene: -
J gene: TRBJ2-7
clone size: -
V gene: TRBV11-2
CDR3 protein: CASRGVPLYEQYF
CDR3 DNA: TGTGCCAGCAGGGGGGTTCCCCTCTACGAGCAGTACTTC

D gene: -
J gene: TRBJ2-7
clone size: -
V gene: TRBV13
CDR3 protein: CASSSQWGEQYF
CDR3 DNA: TGTGCCAGCAGCTCCCAATGGGGCGAGCAGTACTTC

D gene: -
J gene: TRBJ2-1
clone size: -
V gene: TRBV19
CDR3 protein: CASSIAGVFSSYNEQFF
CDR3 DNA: TGTGCCAGTAGTATAGCGGGAGTCTTCAGCTCCTACAATGAGCAGTTCTTC

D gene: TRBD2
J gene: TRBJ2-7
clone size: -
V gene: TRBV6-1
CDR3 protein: CASSPGGLREQYF
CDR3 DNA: TGTGCCAGCAGCCCGGGGGGGCTGCGCGAGCAGTACTTC

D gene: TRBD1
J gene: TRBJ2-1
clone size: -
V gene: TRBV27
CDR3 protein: CASSSRGRYEQFF
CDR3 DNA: TGTGCCAGCAGTTCCAGGGGGCGGTATGAGCAGTTCTTC

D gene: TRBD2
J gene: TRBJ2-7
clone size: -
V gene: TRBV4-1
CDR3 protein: CASSVSGNAYEQYF
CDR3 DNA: TGCGCCAGCAGCGTTAGCGGGAATGCCTACGAGCAGTACTTC

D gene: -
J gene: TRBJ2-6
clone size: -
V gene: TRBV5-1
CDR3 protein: CASSSGGWTRSVKDNVLTF
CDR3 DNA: TGCGCCAGCAGCTCCGGCGGATGGACAAGGAGTGTCAAAGACAACGTCCTGACTTTC

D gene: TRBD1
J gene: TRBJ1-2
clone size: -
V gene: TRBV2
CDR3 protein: CASSDPRQGSNYGYTF
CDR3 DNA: TGTGCCAGCAGTGACCCAAGACAGGGGAGCAACTATGGCTACACCTTC

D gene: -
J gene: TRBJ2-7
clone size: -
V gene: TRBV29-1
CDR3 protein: CSVEFRTDLHEQYF
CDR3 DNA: TGCAGCGTTGAGTTTAGGACGGACCTCCACGAGCAGTACTTC

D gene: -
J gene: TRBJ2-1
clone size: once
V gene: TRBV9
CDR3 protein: CASSPRSSSYNEQFF
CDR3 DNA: TGTGCCAGCAGCCCGAGGTCGAGCTCCTACAATGAGCAGTTCTTC

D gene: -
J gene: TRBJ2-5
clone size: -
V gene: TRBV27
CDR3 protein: CASRPITGFETQYF
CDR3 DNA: TGTGCCAGCAGACCCATTACGGGATTCGAGACCCAGTACTTC

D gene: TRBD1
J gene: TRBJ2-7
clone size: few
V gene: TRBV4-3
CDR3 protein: CASSQDTGGYEQYF
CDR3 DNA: TGCGCCAGCAGCCAAGATACAGGGGGCTACGAGCAGTACTTC

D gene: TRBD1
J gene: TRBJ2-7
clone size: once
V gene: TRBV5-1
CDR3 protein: CASSYPGQEKQYF
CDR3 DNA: TGCGCCAGCAGCTATCCGGGACAGGAGAAGCAGTACTTC

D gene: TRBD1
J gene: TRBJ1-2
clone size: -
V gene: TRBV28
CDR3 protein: CASSPADRVYGYTF
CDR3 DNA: TGTGCCAGCAGTCCCGCCGACAGGGTATATGGCTACACCTTC

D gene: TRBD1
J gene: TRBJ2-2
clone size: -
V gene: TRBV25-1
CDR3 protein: CASGQGNTGELFF
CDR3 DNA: TGTGCCAGTGGACAGGGGAACACCGGGGAGCTGTTTTTT

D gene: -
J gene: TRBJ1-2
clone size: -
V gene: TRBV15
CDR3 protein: CATSSAGQVYGYTF
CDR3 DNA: TGTGCCACCAGCAGTGCCGGGCAGGTCTATGGCTACACCTTC

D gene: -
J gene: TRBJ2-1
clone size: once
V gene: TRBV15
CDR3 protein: CATSRESSLKNNEQFF
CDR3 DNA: TGTGCCACCAGCAGAGAGAGCTCCCTGAAGAACAATGAGCAGTTCTTC

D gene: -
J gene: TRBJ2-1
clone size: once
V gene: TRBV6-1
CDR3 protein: CASSVGAQSYNEQFF
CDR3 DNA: TGTGCCAGCAGTGTAGGGGCCCAATCCTACAATGAGCAGTTCTTC

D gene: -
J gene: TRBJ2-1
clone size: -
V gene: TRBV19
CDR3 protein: CASRPVNPGNEQFF
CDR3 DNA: TGTGCCAGTAGGCCCGTTAACCCGGGGAATGAGCAGTTCTTC

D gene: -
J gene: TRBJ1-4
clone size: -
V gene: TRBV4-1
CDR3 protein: CASSQLWGEKLFF
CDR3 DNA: TGCGCCAGCAGCCAGCTATGGGGGGAAAAACTGTTTTTT

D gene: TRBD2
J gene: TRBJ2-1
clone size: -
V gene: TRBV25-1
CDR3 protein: CASSSGRAINEQFF
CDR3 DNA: TGTGCCAGCTCGAGCGGGAGAGCGATCAATGAGCAGTTCTTC

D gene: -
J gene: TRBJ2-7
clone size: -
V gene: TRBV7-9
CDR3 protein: CASSLRSGLVDEQYF
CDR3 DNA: TGTGCCAGCAGCTTAAGGTCAGGGCTTGTCGACGAGCAGTACTTC

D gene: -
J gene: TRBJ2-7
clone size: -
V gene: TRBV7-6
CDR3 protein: CASSISGNSYEQYF
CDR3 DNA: TGTGCCAGCAGCATATCGGGGAATTCCTACGAGCAGTACTTC

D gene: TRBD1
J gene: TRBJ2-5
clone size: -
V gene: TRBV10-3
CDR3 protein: CAISDPPSDRAETQYF
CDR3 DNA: TGTGCCATCAGTGACCCCCCTTCGGACAGGGCAGAGACCCAGTACTTC

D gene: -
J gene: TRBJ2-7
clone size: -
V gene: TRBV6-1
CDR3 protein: CASSESQGSVYEQYF
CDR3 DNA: TGTGCCAGCAGTGAATCCCAGGGGTCTGTCTACGAGCAGTACTTC

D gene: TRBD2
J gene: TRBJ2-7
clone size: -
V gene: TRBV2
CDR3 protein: CASSGLAGGPREQYF
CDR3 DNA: TGTGCCAGCAGTGGTCTAGCGGGAGGGCCGAGGGAGCAGTACTTC